A single TCR beta chain is shown here with its context. V shed 5 bases, J shed 5 bases, and the junction held 16 bases outside the gene matches. CDR1 and CDR2 from the germline V gene are SGHNT and YENEEA. This CDR3 contains 18 residues. As processed by the authors: From reference gene primer amplification, estimates of nucleated cell counts were derived. Only in-frame clones appear in the TCRdb table, and some are missing; sequencing was by immunoSEQ multiplex PCR. The V and J calls and clone size were taken over from that table, and D and trimming were inferred from the DNA. This table holds almost 100,000 clones, around nine tenths found once. This record belongs to a study of blood T cell repertoires in COVID-19.

The sample taken for sequencing was peripheral blood. The clonotype was recovered from a man over 45 with acute or convalescent COVID-19. The chain combines TRBV11-3 with TRBJ2-1; 9 bases map to TRBD2. The CDR3 sequence is CASSPSGLARPLDNEQFF. In DNA form, the CDR3 reads TGTGCCAGCAGCCCTTCTGGACTAGCGCGCCCGTTGGACAATGAGCAGTTCTTC.